The 5 T cell receptor beta chains below were found in one sample sequenced in a study of identical twins. TCRdb reprocessed the 5' RACE reads with MiXCR, giving one entry per CDR3 protein. The data contain some 190,000 distinct CDR3 sequences, around a sixth of them singletons. The data were also submitted as part of a second study, on T cells expressing NK-cell markers.

Sequenced sample: CD8+ T cells sorted from blood. The receptor set was obtained from a woman aged 18 to 35 in good health.

This clonotype came up once. The chain employs TRBV11-3 and TRBJ2-7; D call uncertain. CDR1 is SGHNT, CDR2 YENEEA, per germline. The CDR3 sequence is 13 residues long. V shed 5 bases and J shed 5 bases, with 13 bases lying between them. The CDR3 DNA follows: TGTGCCAGCAGCCAATCCCTGGGTGACGAGCAGTACTTC. This translates into CASSQSLGDEQYF.

There are a few counts of this clonotype. The rearrangement uses TRBV2 and TRBJ1-2; D not certain. The germline V gene has CDR1 SNHLY and CDR2 FYNNEI. The V end was cut by 5 bases, the J end by 8 bases, with 24 bases between. The CDR3 loop spans 16 amino acids. CDR3 amino acids: CASSPNPLISSRGYTF. Here the CDR3 DNA reads TGTGCCAGCAGTCCTAACCCCCTGATATCTTCCCGGGGCTACACCTTC.

The chain carries TRBV6-2 or TRBV6-3 and TRBJ2-7; a weak D match, TRBD2 (6 bases). CDR3 size: 17 residues. V was pared by 0 bases and J by 0 bases, with 15 bases between. Per germline, CDR1 MNHEY and CDR2 SVGEGT. Written as DNA, the CDR3 is TGTGCCAGCAGTTACTCCTACGGGGGAGGACTCTCCTACGAGCAGTACTTC. As protein: CASSYSYGGGLSYEQYF.

This clonotype was seen repeatedly, ten times or more. J is TRBJ2-1 and V is TRBV7-9; weak D call: TRBD2 (6 bases). Trimming removed 5 bases from V and 3 bases from J, with 14 bases in between. CDR3 length: 15 residues. The germline V gene has CDR1 SEHNR and CDR2 FQNEAQ (reference sequence). CDR3 DNA: TGTGCCAGCAGCCTGGGGACTTATCTCTACAATGAGCAGTTCTTC. Amino acids: CASSLGTYLYNEQFF.

The V call is TRBV10-2, the J call TRBJ2-7; no definite D call. The V end was cut by 7 bases, the J end by 4 bases, with 11 bases between. The CDR3 is 12 amino acids. Per the germline V gene, CDR1 is WSHSY and CDR2 is SAAADI. The CDR3 DNA reads as TGCGCCAGCACCACAGACTTTTACGAGCAGTACTTC. Encoded protein: CASTTDFYEQYF.